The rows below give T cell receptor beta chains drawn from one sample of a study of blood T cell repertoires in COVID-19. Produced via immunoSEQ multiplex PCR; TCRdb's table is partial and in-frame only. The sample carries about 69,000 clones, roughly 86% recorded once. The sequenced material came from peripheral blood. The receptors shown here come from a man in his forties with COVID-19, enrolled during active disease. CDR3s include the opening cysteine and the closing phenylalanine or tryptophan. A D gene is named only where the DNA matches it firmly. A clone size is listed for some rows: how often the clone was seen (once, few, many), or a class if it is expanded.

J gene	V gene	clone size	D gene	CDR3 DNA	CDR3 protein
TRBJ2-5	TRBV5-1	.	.	TGCGCCAGCAGCCCGCAAGAGACCCAGTACTTC	CASSPQETQYF
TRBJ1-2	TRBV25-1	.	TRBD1	TGTGCCACCCGAGGACAGGGGGCGGAGGGCTACACCTTC	CATRGQGAEGYTF
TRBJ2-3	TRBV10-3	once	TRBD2	TGTGCCATCAGTGATCTAGCGGGGCGAGATACGCAGTATTTT	CAISDLAGRDTQYF
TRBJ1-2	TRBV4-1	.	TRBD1	TGCGCCAGCAGCCCCCTTGGGACAGGGGCCGAAACGTTGTATGGCTACACCTTC	CASSPLGTGAETLYGYTF
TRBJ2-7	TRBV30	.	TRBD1	TGTGCCTGGAGCAGGGACAGCTCCTACGAGCAGTACTTC	CAWSRDSSYEQYF
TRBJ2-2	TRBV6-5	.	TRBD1	TGTGCCAGCAGTTGGACAGGGGACAACACCGGGGAGCTGTTTTTT	CASSWTGDNTGELFF
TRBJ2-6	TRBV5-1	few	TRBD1	TGCGCCAGCAGCTTGGACGGGACAGGGTCTGGGGCCAACGTCCTGACTTTC	CASSLDGTGSGANVLTF
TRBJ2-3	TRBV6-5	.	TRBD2	TGTGCCAGCAGTAGCGGGGGGGCCGGCACAGATACGCAGTATTTT	CASSSGGAGTDTQYF
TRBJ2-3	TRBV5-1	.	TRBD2	TGCGCCACCTCCTGGCGGGGGGAAATCACAGATACGCAGTATTTT	CATSWRGEITDTQYF
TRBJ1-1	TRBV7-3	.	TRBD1	TGTGCCAGCAGCCAGACAGGGATCACTGAAGCTTTCTTT	CASSQTGITEAFF
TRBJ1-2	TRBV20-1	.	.	TGCAGTGCTAGGCTCCAGCGTGGCTACACCTTC	CSARLQRGYTF
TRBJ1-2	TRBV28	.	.	TGTGCCAGCACCCTACAGCTAAACTATGGCTACACCTTC	CASTLQLNYGYTF
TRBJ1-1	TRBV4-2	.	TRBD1	TGTGCCAGTACCACAGGGGCGTGGAGGAACACTGAAGCTTTCTTT	CASTTGAWRNTEAFF
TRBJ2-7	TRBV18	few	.	TGTGCCAGCTCACCTGGTTTACAAGGAGCCCACGAGCAGTACTTC	CASSPGLQGAHEQYF
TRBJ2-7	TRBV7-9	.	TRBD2	TGTGCCAGCAGTACGAAAAGCGGGGGGGCCTACGAGCAGTACTTC	CASSTKSGGAYEQYF
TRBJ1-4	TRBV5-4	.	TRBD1	TGTGCCAGCAGCCCGGGGACAGAGAATGAAAAACTGTTTTTT	CASSPGTENEKLFF
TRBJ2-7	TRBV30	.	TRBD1	TGTGCCTCACTAAATGTGGACAGGGTCAACTACGAGCAGTACTTC	CASLNVDRVNYEQYF
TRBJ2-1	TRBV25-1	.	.	TGTGCCAGCAGTGAAGCGGGGGCAGGTGAGCAGTTCTTC	CASSEAGAGEQFF
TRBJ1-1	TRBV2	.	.	TGTGCCAGCACCCCCCCGGGGCGGGGTAACACTGAAGCTTTCTTT	CASTPPGRGNTEAFF
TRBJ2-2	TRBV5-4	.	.	TGTGCCAGCAGCTTGGCCCCATCACAGGGCACCGGGGAGCTGTTTTTT	CASSLAPSQGTGELFF
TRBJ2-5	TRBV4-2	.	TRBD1	TGTGCCAGCAGCCAAGAAGGGGGCTCTGGGGCTGGCCAAGAGACCCAGTACTTC	CASSQEGGSGAGQETQYF
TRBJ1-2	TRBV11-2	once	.	TGTGCCAGCAGCCCCGGGCGGGGGACCTATGGCTACACCTTC	CASSPGRGTYGYTF